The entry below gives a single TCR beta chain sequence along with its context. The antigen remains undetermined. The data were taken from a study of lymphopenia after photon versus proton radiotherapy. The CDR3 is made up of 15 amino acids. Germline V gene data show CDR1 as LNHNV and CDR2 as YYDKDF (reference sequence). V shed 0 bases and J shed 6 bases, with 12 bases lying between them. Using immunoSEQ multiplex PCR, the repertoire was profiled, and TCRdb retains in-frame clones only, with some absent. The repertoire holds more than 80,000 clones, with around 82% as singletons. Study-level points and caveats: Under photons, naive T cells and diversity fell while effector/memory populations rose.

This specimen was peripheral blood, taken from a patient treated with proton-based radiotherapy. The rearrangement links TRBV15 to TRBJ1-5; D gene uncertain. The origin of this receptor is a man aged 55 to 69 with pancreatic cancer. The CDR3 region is CATSRDIGLAQPQHF. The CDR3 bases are TGTGCCACCAGCAGAGATATTGGTCTTGCTCAGCCCCAGCATTTT.